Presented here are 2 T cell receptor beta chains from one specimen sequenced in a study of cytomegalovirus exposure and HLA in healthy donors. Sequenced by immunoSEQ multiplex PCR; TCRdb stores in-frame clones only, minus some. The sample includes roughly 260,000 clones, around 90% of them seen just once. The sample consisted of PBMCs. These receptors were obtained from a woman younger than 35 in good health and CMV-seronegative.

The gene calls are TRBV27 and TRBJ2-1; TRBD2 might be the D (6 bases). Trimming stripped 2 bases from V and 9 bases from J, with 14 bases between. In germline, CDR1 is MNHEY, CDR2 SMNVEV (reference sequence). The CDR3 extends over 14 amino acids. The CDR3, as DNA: TGTGCCAGCAGTTTAGGCACTTCGGGAGTTGAGCAGTTCTTC. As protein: CASSLGTSGVEQFF.

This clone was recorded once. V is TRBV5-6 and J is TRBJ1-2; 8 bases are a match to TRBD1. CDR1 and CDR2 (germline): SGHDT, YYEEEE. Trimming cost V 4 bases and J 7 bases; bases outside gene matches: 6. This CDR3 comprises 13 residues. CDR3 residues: CASSQQGDGGYTF. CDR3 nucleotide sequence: TGTGCCAGCAGCCAACAGGGGGACGGTGGCTACACCTTC.